This is a list of T cell receptor beta chains from one sample in a study of radiation and T cells in renal cell carcinoma. TCRdb's table, derived via immunoSEQ multiplex PCR, lists solely in-frame clones and lacks some. The repertoire holds about 130,000 clones, 88% seen once, with about 12% in the top ten. Specimen: blood, collected from a patient whose treatment included radiotherapy and nephrectomy. These receptors were obtained from a woman aged 45-65 years with renal cell carcinoma. Both conserved end residues are part of each CDR3. A D gene is named only where the DNA matches it firmly. Clone size is not always given. Where it is, it says once, few, many or a class for expanded clones.

D | J | V | length | size | DNA | CDR3
- | TRBJ1-2 | TRBV13 | 13 | - | TGTGCCAGCAGAAGGGGGGGCATGGGTGGCTACACCTTC | CASRRGGMGGYTF
- | TRBJ1-3 | TRBV15 | 16 | - | TGTGCCACCAGCAGAGGCCGGGACACCTCTGGAAACACCATATATTTT | CATSRGRDTSGNTIYF
- | TRBJ2-7 | TRBV18 | 13 | - | TGTGCCAGCTCACCACAGGGGGGCTACGAGCAGTACTTC | CASSPQGGYEQYF
TRBD1 | TRBJ2-5 | TRBV19 | 17 | - | TGTGCCAGTAGTACGATTTTTTCTACGGGACAGGGGGAGACCCAGTACTTC | CASSTIFSTGQGETQYF
TRBD2 | TRBJ2-7 | TRBV5-1 | 16 | - | TGCGCCAGCAGCCCCTCGGGGAGCGGGGGAATCTACGAGCAGTACTTC | CASSPSGSGGIYEQYF
- | TRBJ1-5 | TRBV23-1 | 14 | - | TGCGCCAGCACCAAGAAGGGTGGAAATCAGCCCCAGCATTTT | CASTKKGGNQPQHF
- | TRBJ1-2 | TRBV14 | 15 | - | TGTGCCAGCGACCGCGCCGGGGGCCTTGGGTATGGCTACACCTTC | CASDRAGGLGYGYTF
- | TRBJ2-1 | TRBV6-1 | 16 | - | TGTGCCAGCAGTGAAGGGAGGGGGAGCTCCTACAATGAGCAGTTCTTC | CASSEGRGSSYNEQFF
TRBD2 | TRBJ2-3 | TRBV7-2 | 12 | - | TGTGCCAGCAGCCAACTAGCGGGGACGCAGTATTTT | CASSQLAGTQYF
- | TRBJ2-7 | TRBV7-8 | 14 | - | TGTGCCAGCAGCCAGAACAGTATAACCTACGAGCAGTACTTC | CASSQNSITYEQYF
- | TRBJ1-5 | TRBV6-5 | 15 | - | TGTGCCAGCAGACAGGGTGCCCATAGCAATCAGCCCCAGCATTTT | CASRQGAHSNQPQHF
- | TRBJ1-1 | TRBV2 | 13 | - | TGTGCCAGCAGTCCCTGGTCGGGGGGAGAAGCTTTCTTT | CASSPWSGGEAFF
- | TRBJ1-1 | TRBV4-2 | 12 | - | TGTGCCGCAGGAAGTCTGAACACTGAAGCTTTCTTT | CAAGSLNTEAFF
TRBD1 | TRBJ2-1 | TRBV5-1 | 15 | - | TGCGCCAGCAGCCGCGGGACAGGTACCTACAATGAGCAGTTCTTC | CASSRGTGTYNEQFF
- | TRBJ1-2 | TRBV7-2 | 13 | once | TGTGCCAGCAGCTTAACAGAGATCTATGGCTACACCTTC | CASSLTEIYGYTF
- | TRBJ2-3 | TRBV14 | 14 | once | TGTGCCAGCAGCCAAGAAATAGCGATGGATACGCAGTATTTT | CASSQEIAMDTQYF
- | TRBJ1-1 | TRBV6-5 | 14 | - | TGTGCCAGCATGCCGGCCTCGAGGGGCACTGAAGCTTTCTTT | CASMPASRGTEAFF
- | TRBJ2-3 | TRBV27 | 14 | once | TGTGCCAGCGGGGTCGGGGTCCGGACAGATACGCAGTATTTT | CASGVGVRTDTQYF
- | TRBJ2-7 | TRBV7-2 | 15 | - | TGTGCCAGCAGCCCTGGAGGGACTGGCACCTACGAGCAGTACTTC | CASSPGGTGTYEQYF
- | TRBJ1-4 | TRBV19 | 15 | - | TGTGCCAGTAGTATACGACAAGCAACTAATGAAAAACTGTTTTTT | CASSIRQATNEKLFF
- | TRBJ2-3 | TRBV21-1 | 20 | - | TGTGCCAGCCCTTCCATTTCCGGGACAGGCGATTCTTCTAGCACAGATACGCAGTATTTT | CASPSISGTGDSSSTDTQYF
TRBD1 | TRBJ1-6 | TRBV9 | 15 | once | TGTGCCAGCAGCGCGGAGGACAGGGTTGGGTCACCCCTCCACTTT | CASSAEDRVGSPLHF
TRBD2 | TRBJ2-7 | TRBV9 | 15 | - | TGTGCCAGCAGCGTAGAAGCTAGCGGGGGGGCTGCGCAGTACTTC | CASSVEASGGAAQYF
- | TRBJ1-5 | TRBV6-1 | 14 | - | TGTGCCAGCAGTGAACAGGGTTCCAATCAGCCCCAGCATTTT | CASSEQGSNQPQHF
- | TRBJ2-3 | TRBV2 | 15 | - | TGTGCCAGCAGTATCCCGGGACTCCGCACAGATACGCAGTATTTT | CASSIPGLRTDTQYF
- | TRBJ1-2 | TRBV19 | 14 | - | TGTGCCAGTAGTATCGGGGCGGGAGGCTATGGCTACACCTTC | CASSIGAGGYGYTF
TRBD1 | TRBJ1-4 | TRBV19 | 15 | - | TGTGCCAGTAGTTACGACAGGGGTAGCTATGAAAAACTGTTTTTT | CASSYDRGSYEKLFF
- | TRBJ2-5 | TRBV21-1 | 14 | once | TGTGCCAGCAGCAAAGGGTCAAAGGGGAAGACCCAGTACTTC | CASSKGSKGKTQYF
- | TRBJ2-2 | TRBV9 | 14 | few | TGTGCCAGCAGCGTAGACGGGGTGCCCGGGGAGCTGTTTTTT | CASSVDGVPGELFF
- | TRBJ1-3 | TRBV7-2 | 15 | - | TGTGCCAGCAGCGGCCGGAGTACCTCTGGAAACACCATATATTTT | CASSGRSTSGNTIYF
- | TRBJ2-2 | TRBV5-1 | 14 | - | TGCGCCAGCAGCTCCCGGGGGTACACCGGGGAGCTGTTTTTT | CASSSRGYTGELFF
TRBD1 | TRBJ1-5 | TRBV19 | 14 | - | TGTGCCAGTCACAAGGGGGCAGGTATCCAGCCCCAGCATTTT | CASHKGAGIQPQHF
- | TRBJ1-5 | TRBV13 | 13 | few | TGTGCCAGCAGCTTAATGGGCAATCAGCCCCAGCATTTT | CASSLMGNQPQHF
- | TRBJ2-5 | TRBV11-1 | 14 | - | TGTGCCAGCAGCTTAGGGCGGGGAGTGCAGACCCAGTACTTC | CASSLGRGVQTQYF
- | TRBJ2-5 | TRBV29-1 | 12 | - | TGCAGCGCCTCTGGGAGACAAGAGACCCAGTACTTC | CSASGRQETQYF
- | TRBJ1-5 | TRBV7-2 | 14 | - | TGTGCCAGCAGCTTAATAGGGGAAAATCAGCCCCAGCATTTT | CASSLIGENQPQHF
- | TRBJ2-5 | TRBV9 | 15 | - | TGTGCCAGCAGCGTAGCTTACCGCGGCGAAGAGACCCAGTACTTC | CASSVAYRGEETQYF
- | TRBJ2-7 | TRBV5-1 | 15 | - | TGCGCCAGCAGCTTGGAGGATCCCGGCACCTACGAGCAGTACTTC | CASSLEDPGTYEQYF
TRBD2 | TRBJ2-3 | TRBV6-1 | 18 | once | TGTGCCAGCAGTGTCCTAGCGGGGGTCGCCACGGGTACAGATACGCAGTATTTT | CASSVLAGVATGTDTQYF
- | TRBJ2-2 | TRBV15 | 15 | - | TGTGCCACCAGCAGAGATGATCGAGGGCCCGGGGAGCTGTTTTTT | CATSRDDRGPGELFF